This TCR beta chain is drawn from a study of blood T cell repertoires in COVID-19. Study information: Italy, Spain and the United States were the sources of the convalescent and acute COVID-19 samples. T cells, B-cell-depleted T cells, or PBMCs supplied cDNA or gDNA.

The CDR3 totals 12 residues. The V gene lost 0 bases and the J gene lost 8 bases, with 4 bases spanning the gap. Looked up from germline, CDR1 is MNHEY and CDR2 is SVGAGI. As originally analysed: From reference gene primer amplification, estimates of nucleated cell counts were derived. The repertoire was sequenced with immunoSEQ multiplex PCR; TCRdb's copy has only in-frame clones and lacks some. The D gene and trimming were derived from the DNA, and the V and J assignments and clone size from that table. The sample holds some 170,000 clones, about four fifths seen once. Source material: peripheral blood. The origin of this receptor is a woman between 70 and 85 years old with acute or convalescent COVID-19. The V and J genes are TRBV6-5 and TRBJ2-2, with unresolved D. The CDR3 nucleotides read TGTGCCAGCAGTTACTCGACAGGGGAGCTGTTTTTT. It is translated as CASSYSTGELFF.